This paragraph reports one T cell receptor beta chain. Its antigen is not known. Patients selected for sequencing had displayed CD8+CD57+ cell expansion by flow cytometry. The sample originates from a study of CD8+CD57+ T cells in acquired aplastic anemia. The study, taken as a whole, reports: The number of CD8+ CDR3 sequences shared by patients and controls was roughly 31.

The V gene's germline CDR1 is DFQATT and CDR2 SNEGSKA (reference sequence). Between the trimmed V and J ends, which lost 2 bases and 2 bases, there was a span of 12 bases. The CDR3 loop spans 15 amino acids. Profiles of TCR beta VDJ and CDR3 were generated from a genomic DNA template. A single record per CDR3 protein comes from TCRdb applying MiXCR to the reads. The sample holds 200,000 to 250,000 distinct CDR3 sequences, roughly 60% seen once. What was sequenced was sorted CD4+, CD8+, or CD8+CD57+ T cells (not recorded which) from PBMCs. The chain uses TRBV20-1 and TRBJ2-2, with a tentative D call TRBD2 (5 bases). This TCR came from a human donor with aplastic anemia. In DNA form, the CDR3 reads TGCAGTGCTAGACGGGGTGCTAGCAACACCGGGGAGCTGTTTTTT. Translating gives CSARRGASNTGELFF.